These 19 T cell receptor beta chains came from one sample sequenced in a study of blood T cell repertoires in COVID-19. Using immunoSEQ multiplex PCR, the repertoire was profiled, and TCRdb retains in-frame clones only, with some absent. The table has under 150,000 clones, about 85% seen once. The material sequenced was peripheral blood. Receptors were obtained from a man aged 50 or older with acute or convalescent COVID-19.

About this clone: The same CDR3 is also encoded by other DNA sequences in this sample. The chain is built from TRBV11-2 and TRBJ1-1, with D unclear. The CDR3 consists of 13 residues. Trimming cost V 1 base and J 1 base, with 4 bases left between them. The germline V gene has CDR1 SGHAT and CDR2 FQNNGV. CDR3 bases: TGTGCCAGCAGCTTAGGCGCGAACACTGAAGCTTTCTTT. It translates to CASSLGANTEAFF. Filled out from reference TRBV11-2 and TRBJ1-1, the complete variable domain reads EAGVAQSPRYKIIEKRQSVAFWCNPISGHATLYWYQQILGQGPKLLIQFQNNGVVDDSQLPKDRFSAERLKGVDSTLKIQPAKLEDSAVYLCASSLGANTEAFFGQGTRLTVV.

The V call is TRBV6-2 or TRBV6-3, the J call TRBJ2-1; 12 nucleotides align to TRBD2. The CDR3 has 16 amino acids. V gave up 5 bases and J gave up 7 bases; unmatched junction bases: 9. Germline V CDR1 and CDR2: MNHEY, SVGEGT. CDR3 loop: CASSRASGGAWNEQFF. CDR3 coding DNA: TGTGCCAGCAGTCGCGCTAGCGGGGGGGCCTGGAATGAGCAGTTCTTC.

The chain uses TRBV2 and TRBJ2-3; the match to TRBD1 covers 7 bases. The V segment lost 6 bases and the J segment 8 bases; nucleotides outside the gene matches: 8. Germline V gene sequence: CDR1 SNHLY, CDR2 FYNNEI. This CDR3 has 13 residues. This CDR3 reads CASSRDRAGTQYF. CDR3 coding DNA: TGTGCCAGCAGCCGAGACAGGGCGGGTACGCAGTATTTT.

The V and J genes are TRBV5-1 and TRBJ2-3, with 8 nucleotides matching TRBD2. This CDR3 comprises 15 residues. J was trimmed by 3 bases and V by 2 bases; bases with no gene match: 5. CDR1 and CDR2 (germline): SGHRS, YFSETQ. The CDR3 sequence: CASSLLAGKTDTQYF. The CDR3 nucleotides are TGCGCCAGCAGCTTATTAGCGGGGAAGACAGATACGCAGTATTTT.

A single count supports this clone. The CDR3 DNA reads as TGTGCCAGCAGTCCAGGGGAAAGATACAATGAGCAGTTCTTC. As protein: CASSPGERYNEQFF. This sequence joins TRBV28 and TRBJ2-1, with D possibly matching TRBD1 (6 bases). The CDR3 runs 14 residues. From germline, CDR1 is MDHEN and CDR2 SYDVKM. The V and J ends lost 5 bases and 4 bases respectively, with 12 bases between them.

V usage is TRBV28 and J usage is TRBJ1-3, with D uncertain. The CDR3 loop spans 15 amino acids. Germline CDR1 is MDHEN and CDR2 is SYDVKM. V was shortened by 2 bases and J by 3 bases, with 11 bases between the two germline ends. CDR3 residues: CASSLDTLGGNTIYF. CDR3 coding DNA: TGTGCCAGCAGTTTAGACACGCTGGGTGGAAACACCATATATTTT.

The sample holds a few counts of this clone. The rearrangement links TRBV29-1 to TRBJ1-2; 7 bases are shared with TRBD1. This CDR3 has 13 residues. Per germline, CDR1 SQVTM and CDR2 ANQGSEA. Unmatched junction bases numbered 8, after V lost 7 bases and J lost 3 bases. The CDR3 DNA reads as TGCAGCGCCGTGACAGGGACGGACTATGGCTACACCTTC. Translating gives CSAVTGTDYGYTF.

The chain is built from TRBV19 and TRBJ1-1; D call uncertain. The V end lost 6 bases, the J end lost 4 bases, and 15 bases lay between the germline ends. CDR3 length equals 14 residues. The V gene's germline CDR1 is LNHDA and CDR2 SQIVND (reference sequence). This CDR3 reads CASRQILVGTEAFF. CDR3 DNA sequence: TGTGCCAGTAGACAGATCCTTGTGGGCACTGAAGCTTTCTTT.

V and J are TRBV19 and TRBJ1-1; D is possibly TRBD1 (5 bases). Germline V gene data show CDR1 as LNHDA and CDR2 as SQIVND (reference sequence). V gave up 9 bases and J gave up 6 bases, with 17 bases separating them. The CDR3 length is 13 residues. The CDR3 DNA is TGTGCCAGCCGCCCCGGGGGAGTGGCTGAAGCTTTCTTT. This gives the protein CASRPGGVAEAFF.

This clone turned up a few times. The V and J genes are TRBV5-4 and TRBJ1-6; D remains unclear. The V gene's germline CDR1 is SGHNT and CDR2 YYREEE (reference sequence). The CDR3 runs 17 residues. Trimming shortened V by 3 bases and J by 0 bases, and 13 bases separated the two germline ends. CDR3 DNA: TGTGCCAGCAGCTCCGGGTCCCCCAGCTCCTATAATTCACCCCTCCACTTT. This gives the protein CASSSGSPSSYNSPLHF.

As DNA, the CDR3 is TGTGCCAGCAGTCGTCGGTTTTCTCAAGAGACCCAGTACTTC. Its protein product is CASSRRFSQETQYF. This chain joins TRBV6-5 and TRBJ2-5, with D unresolved. V lost 5 bases and J lost 2, with 12 bases in between. Germline CDR1 reads MNHEY; CDR2 reads SVGAGI. The CDR3 loop spans 14 amino acids.

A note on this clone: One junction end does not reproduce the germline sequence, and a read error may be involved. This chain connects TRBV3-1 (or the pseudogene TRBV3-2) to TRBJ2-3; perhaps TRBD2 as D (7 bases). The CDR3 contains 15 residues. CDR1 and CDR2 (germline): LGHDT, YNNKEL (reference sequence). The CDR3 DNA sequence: TGTGCCTGCAGCCAAGAGGGAGGGGGGCCGGATACGCAGTATTTT. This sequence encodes CACSQEGGGPDTQYF.

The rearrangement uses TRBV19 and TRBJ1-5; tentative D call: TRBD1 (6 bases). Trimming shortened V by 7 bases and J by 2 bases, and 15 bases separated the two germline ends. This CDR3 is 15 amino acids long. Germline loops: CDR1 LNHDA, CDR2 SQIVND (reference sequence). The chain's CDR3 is CASTRGGIGNQPQHF. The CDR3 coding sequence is TGTGCCAGTACTAGGGGGGGTATTGGCAATCAGCCCCAGCATTTT.

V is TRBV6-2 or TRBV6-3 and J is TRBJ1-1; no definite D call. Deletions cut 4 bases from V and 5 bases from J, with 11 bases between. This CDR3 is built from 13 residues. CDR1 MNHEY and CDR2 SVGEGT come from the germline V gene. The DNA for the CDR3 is TGTGCCAGCAGTTGGGCGAGGGCGACTGAAGCTTTCTTT. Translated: CASSWARATEAFF.

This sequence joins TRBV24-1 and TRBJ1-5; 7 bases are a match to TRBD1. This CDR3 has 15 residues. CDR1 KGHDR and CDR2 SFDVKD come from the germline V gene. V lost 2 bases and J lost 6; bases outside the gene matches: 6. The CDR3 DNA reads TGTGCCACCAGTGATTCAGGGGGGAATGGTCAGCCCCAGCATTTT. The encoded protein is CATSDSGGNGQPQHF.

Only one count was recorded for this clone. In nucleotides, the CDR3 is TGTGCCAGCAGCCAAGACTGGGCAGGGGGAGAAAAACTGTTTTTT. Translating it yields CASSQDWAGGEKLFF. This chain links TRBV3-1 (or the pseudogene TRBV3-2) with TRBJ1-4; 7 bases fit TRBD1. The germline V gene encodes CDR1 LGHDT and CDR2 YNNKEL (reference sequence). The junction had 6 bases not matched to a gene; V was cut back by 0 bases and J by 8 bases. The CDR3 has 15 residues.

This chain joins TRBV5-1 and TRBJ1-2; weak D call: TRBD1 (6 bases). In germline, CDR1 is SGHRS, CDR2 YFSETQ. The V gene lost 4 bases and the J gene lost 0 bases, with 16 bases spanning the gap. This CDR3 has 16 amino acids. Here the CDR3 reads CASSPGLQGSNYGYTF. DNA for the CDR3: TGCGCCAGCAGCCCCGGATTACAGGGCTCTAACTATGGCTACACCTTC. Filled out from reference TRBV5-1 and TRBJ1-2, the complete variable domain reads KAGVTQTPRYLIKTRGQQVTLSCSPISGHRSVSWYQQTPGQGLQFLFEYFSETQRNKGNFPGRFSGRQFSNSRSEMNVSTLELGDSALYLCASSPGLQGSNYGYTFGSGTRLTVV.

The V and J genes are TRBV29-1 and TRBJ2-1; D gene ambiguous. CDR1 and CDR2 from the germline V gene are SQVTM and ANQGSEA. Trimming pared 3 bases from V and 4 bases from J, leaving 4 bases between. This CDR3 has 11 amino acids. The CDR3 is CSVESYNEQFF. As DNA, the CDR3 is TGCAGCGTTGAGAGTTACAATGAGCAGTTCTTC.

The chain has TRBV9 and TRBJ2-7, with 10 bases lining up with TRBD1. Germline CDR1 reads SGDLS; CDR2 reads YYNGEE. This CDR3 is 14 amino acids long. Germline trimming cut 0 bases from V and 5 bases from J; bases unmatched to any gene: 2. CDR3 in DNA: TGTGCCAGCAGCGTAGGGGACAGGGGCAACGAGCAGTACTTC. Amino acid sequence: CASSVGDRGNEQYF.